The T cell receptor (beta chain) described here comes from a study of cytomegalovirus exposure and HLA in healthy donors. Study-wide results and limits: Later analysis found that TCR beta chains associated with HLA were more clonally expanded than other, equally common chains.

The PCR employed 60 Vbeta primers together with 13 Jbeta primers. Per the original methods: Later work found 65 million to 85 million unique TCR beta chains, with about 10 million shared. Profiling relied on immunoSEQ multiplex PCR, and the TCRdb table lists in-frame clones only, not all of them. V, J and clone size are taken as reported in that table, and D and trimming were inferred from the DNA itself. The data show approximately 190,000 clones, about 85% seen once. This clone was recorded once. What it binds is not known. The material sequenced was PBMCs. The receptor comes from a boy aged 2-9 years in good health and CMV-seronegative.

The CDR3 region has the DNA TGTGCCAGCAGGCACAGGGAAGCGGACACTGAAGCTTTCTTT. Protein product: CASRHREADTEAFF. This chain joins TRBV27 and TRBJ1-1, with D possibly TRBD1 on 6 matching bases. Germline V gene lookup returns CDR1 MNHEY and CDR2 SMNVEV (reference sequence). Between the trimmed V and J ends, which lost 6 bases and 3 bases, there was a span of 14 bases. CDR3 length: 14 residues.